This T cell receptor beta chain comes out of a study of blood T cell repertoires in COVID-19. The sample holds one count of this clone. TCRdb's table, derived via immunoSEQ multiplex PCR, lists solely in-frame clones and lacks some. The data hold 170,000 or so clones, with more than 75% observed a single time. The source material was peripheral blood. This TCR was sampled from a man in his 60s with COVID-19, enrolled during active disease.

The CDR3 DNA is TGTGCCATCAGTGAAGGGGCCGGAAGCTCTGGAAACACCATATATTTT. Protein sequence: CAISEGAGSSGNTIYF. V is TRBV10-3 and J is TRBJ1-3; maybe TRBD1 (5 bases). Trimming shortened V by 3 bases and J by 0 bases, and 12 bases separated the two germline ends. The CDR3 extends over 16 amino acids. From germline, CDR1 is ENHRY and CDR2 SYGVKD.